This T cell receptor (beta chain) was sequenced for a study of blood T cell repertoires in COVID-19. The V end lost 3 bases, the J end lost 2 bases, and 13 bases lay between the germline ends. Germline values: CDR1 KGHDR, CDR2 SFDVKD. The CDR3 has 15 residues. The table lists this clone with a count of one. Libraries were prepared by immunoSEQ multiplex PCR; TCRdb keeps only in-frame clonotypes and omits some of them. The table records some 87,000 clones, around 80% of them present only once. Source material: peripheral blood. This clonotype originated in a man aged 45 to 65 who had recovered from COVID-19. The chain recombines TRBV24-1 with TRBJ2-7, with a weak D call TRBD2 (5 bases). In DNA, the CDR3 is TGTGCCACCAGTGATCCCTCGGGATCTGCCTACGAGCAGTACTTC. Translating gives CATSDPSGSAYEQYF.